These 20 T cell receptor beta chains were all obtained from the same sample, sequenced in a study of blood T cell repertoires in COVID-19. Sequencing used immunoSEQ multiplex PCR; TCRdb keeps in-frame clones, though not all of them. Of 200,000 or so clones listed, 70% to 90% are singletons. Input material: peripheral blood. The source of these receptors is a woman in her 70s with active or convalescent COVID-19.

The chain is built from TRBV5-6 and TRBJ2-2, with TRBD2 as a possible D gene (6 bases). With 0 bases removed from V and 2 bases from J, the gap between germline ends came to 11 bases. The CDR3 has 16 residues. CDR1 and CDR2 from the germline V gene are SGHDT and YYEEEE. The CDR3 nucleotides are TGTGCCAGCAGCTTGGGGGCGGGACTTAACACCGGGGAGCTGTTTTTT. Its translation: CASSLGAGLNTGELFF.

The chain links TRBV2 to TRBJ2-7, with unresolved D. Between the trimmed V and J ends, which lost 3 bases and 4 bases, there was a span of 4 bases. The CDR3 runs 11 residues. Germline CDR1 and CDR2: SNHLY and FYNNEI. The CDR3: CASSDMYEQYF. CDR3 DNA sequence: TGTGCCAGCAGTGATATGTACGAGCAGTACTTC.

The chain combines TRBV19 with TRBJ1-5; tentative D call: TRBD1 (5 bases). This CDR3 has 15 residues. Trimming removed 6 bases at V and 1 base at J, with 13 bases between. In germline, CDR1 is LNHDA, CDR2 SQIVND (reference sequence). CDR3 sequence (DNA): TGTGCCAGTAGCAGGACACCACTAAGCAATCAGCCCCAGCATTTT. The encoded protein is CASSRTPLSNQPQHF.

Points on this clone: This sample includes further DNA sequences coding for the same CDR3. V is TRBV6-5 and J is TRBJ2-5, with D maybe TRBD2 (7 bases). From germline, CDR1 is MNHEY and CDR2 SVGAGI. The CDR3 sequence is 12 residues long. V dropped 6 bases and J dropped 7 bases, with 12 bases sitting between them. The CDR3 coding sequence is TGTGCCAGCAGCTACAGGGAGGGGACCCAGTACTTC. This encodes CASSYREGTQYF.

This chain connects TRBV30 to TRBJ2-7, with 14 positions matching TRBD2. In germline, CDR1 is GTSNPN, CDR2 SVGIG (reference sequence). V was clipped by 5 bases and J by 3 bases; unmatched bases: 3. The CDR3 totals 14 residues. The CDR3 protein is CAWSGLAGVYEQYF. CDR3 nucleotides: TGTGCCTGGTCGGGACTAGCGGGAGTCTACGAGCAGTACTTC. The variable domain in full, with the rest retrieved from reference TRBV30 and TRBJ2-7, is SQTIHQWPATLVQPVGSPLSLECTVEGTSNPNLYWYRQAAGRGLQLLFYSVGIGQISSEVPQNLSASRPQDRQFILSSKKLLLSDSGFYLCAWSGLAGVYEQYFGPGTRLTVT.

The chain combines TRBV5-1 with TRBJ2-1, with a possible D match to TRBD2 (5 bases). Trimming shortened V by 4 bases and J by 6 bases, and 14 bases separated the two germline ends. In germline, CDR1 is SGHRS, CDR2 YFSETQ. CDR3 length: 14 amino acids. Written as DNA, the CDR3 is TGCGCCAGCAGCCTAGTAGCGAGCGGCAATGAGCAGTTCTTC. Its protein product is CASSLVASGNEQFF.

V gene TRBV19 combines with J gene TRBJ2-7; 11 bases are shared with TRBD2. The germline gives CDR1 LNHDA, CDR2 SQIVND (reference sequence). The CDR3 extends over 15 amino acids. Trimming removed 5 bases from V and 1 base from J; junction bases left unmatched: 4. The CDR3 region is CASSGTSGPSYEQYF. As DNA, the CDR3 is TGTGCCAGTAGTGGGACTAGCGGCCCGTCCTACGAGCAGTACTTC.

The CDR3, as DNA: TGTGCCAGCAGCGTAGATGTCACGGGGGACACTGAAGCTTTCTTT. This translates into CASSVDVTGDTEAFF. The rearrangement joins TRBV9 to TRBJ1-1; possibly TRBD1 for D (5 bases). This CDR3 is 15 amino acids long. The V end lost 0 bases, the J end lost 3 bases, and 12 bases lay between the germline ends. The germline V gene has CDR1 SGDLS and CDR2 YYNGEE.

V gene TRBV11-2 combines with J gene TRBJ1-1; D unclear. Trimming removed 2 bases at V and 3 bases at J, with 7 bases between. CDR1 and CDR2 from the germline V gene are SGHAT and FQNNGV. The CDR3 loop spans 13 amino acids. In nucleotides, the CDR3 is TGTGCCAGCAGCTTAATTATGTACACTGAAGCTTTCTTT. Protein: CASSLIMYTEAFF. Complete variable domain (other parts from reference TRBV11-2 and TRBJ1-1): EAGVAQSPRYKIIEKRQSVAFWCNPISGHATLYWYQQILGQGPKLLIQFQNNGVVDDSQLPKDRFSAERLKGVDSTLKIQPAKLEDSAVYLCASSLIMYTEAFFGQGTRLTVV.

This clone was seen a few times. This chain links TRBV6-1 with TRBJ1-3, with a possible D match to TRBD1 (6 bases). V lost 3 bases, J lost 9 bases, and 9 bases lay in between. The germline gives CDR1 MNHNS, CDR2 SASEGT. The CDR3 has 12 amino acids. This chain's CDR3 is CASSDQGLTIYF. The CDR3 DNA sequence: TGTGCCAGCAGTGATCAGGGGCTCACCATATATTTT.

CDR3 sequence: CASSNRDRGHVIEKLFF. CDR3 nucleotides: TGTGCCAGCAGCAACCGGGACAGGGGGCATGTGATTGAAAAACTGTTTTTT. The chain combines TRBV21-1 with TRBJ1-4; TRBD1, as called in the table, went unchecked against the DNA. TRBV21-1 is classified as a pseudogene. CDR3 size: 17 residues.

V is TRBV18 and J is TRBJ2-1; 7 bases align to TRBD2. The J segment lost 0 bases and the V segment lost 6 bases, leaving 8 bases of the junction unmatched. The germline V gene encodes CDR1 KGHSH and CDR2 LQKENI. This CDR3 has 16 amino acids. The CDR3 region has the DNA TGTGCCAGCTCGTCTACTAGCGCGAGCTCCTACAATGAGCAGTTCTTC. It translates to CASSSTSASSYNEQFF.

This clone turned up a few times. This chain joins TRBV7-6 and TRBJ2-7; D might be TRBD1 (5 bases). The CDR3 is 13 amino acids. Germline assignment: CDR1 SGHVS and CDR2 FNYEAQ. Trimming removed 5 bases at V and 4 bases at J, with 12 bases between. The CDR3 sequence is CASSQPRDYEQYF. The CDR3 nucleotides are TGTGCCAGCAGCCAACCCAGGGATTACGAGCAGTACTTC.

The chain couples TRBV4-1 to TRBJ2-3; D is perhaps TRBD2 (6 bases). The V gene's germline CDR1 is MGHRA and CDR2 YSYEKL. Between the trimmed V and J ends, which lost 2 bases and 0 bases, there was a span of 9 bases. There are 15 residues in the CDR3. CDR3 DNA: TGCGCCAGCAGCCAACGGCGGGGAAGCACAGATACGCAGTATTTT. Translated, it gives CASSQRRGSTDTQYF.

This clone was recorded a few times. The genes are TRBV13 and TRBJ2-2, with 9 bases lining up with TRBD1. Germline CDR1 is PRHDT and CDR2 is FYEKMQ (reference sequence). V trimming: 6 bases; J trimming: 13 bases; junction bases outside the gene matches: 15. The CDR3 covers 15 residues. CDR3: CASRFRGQGAGALFF. CDR3 coding DNA: TGTGCCAGCAGGTTCCGGGGACAGGGTGCCGGTGCGCTGTTTTTT.

This clone has just a few counts. The gene calls are TRBV3-1 (or the pseudogene TRBV3-2) and TRBJ1-1; D gene ambiguous. V lost 5 bases and J lost 0, with 7 bases in between. CDR3 length: 13 residues. Germline V gives CDR1 LGHDT, CDR2 YNNKEL (reference sequence). The DNA for the CDR3 is TGTGCCAGCAGCGTACTTATGAACACTGAAGCTTTCTTT. Translating gives CASSVLMNTEAFF.

This chain uses TRBV19 with TRBJ2-1; 11 bases line up with TRBD2. The CDR3 has 14 residues. Per the germline V gene, CDR1 is LNHDA and CDR2 is SQIVND (reference sequence). The V segment lost 5 bases and the J segment 6 bases; nucleotides outside the gene matches: 3. The CDR3 protein is CASSLAGGSNEQFF. The CDR3 DNA reads TGTGCCAGTAGTCTAGCGGGAGGTAGCAATGAGCAGTTCTTC.

The genes are TRBV27 and TRBJ1-5, with D perhaps matching TRBD1 (5 bases). The CDR3 length is 17 residues. Trimming cost V 3 bases and J 3 bases, with 18 bases left between them. The germline gives CDR1 MNHEY, CDR2 SMNVEV (reference sequence). The CDR3, as DNA: TGTGCCAGCAGTTTTAAGGCAGGGCCAACCTCCAATCAGCCCCAGCATTTT. Amino acid sequence: CASSFKAGPTSNQPQHF.

The J gene is TRBJ1-6, the V gene TRBV19, with no clear D. Per germline, CDR1 LNHDA and CDR2 SQIVND (reference sequence). CDR3 length: 16 amino acids. V dropped 3 bases and J dropped 0 bases, with 9 bases sitting between them. CDR3: CASSIRSSSYNSPLHF. The CDR3 region has the DNA TGTGCCAGTAGTATCCGGTCGAGCTCCTATAATTCACCCCTCCACTTT.

V usage is TRBV23-1 and J usage is TRBJ1-5; 7 positions match TRBD1. TRBV23-1 is assigned to the ORF class and has an uncertain function. The CDR3 is 17 residues long. V dropped 2 bases and J dropped 1; count of bases not matched to a gene: 8. CDR3 protein: CASSQNRDRQSNQPQHF. The CDR3, as DNA: TGCGCCAGCAGTCAAAACCGGGACAGACAAAGCAATCAGCCCCAGCATTTT.